These 21 T cell receptor beta chains were sequenced from one sample in a study of T-cell reconstitution after alpha-beta-depleted transplantation in children. Unique molecular identifiers were incorporated into the prepared TCRbeta library. TCRdb re-derived calls from the PCR reads in MiXCR, one entry per CDR3 protein. Of some 300,000 distinct CDR3 sequences listed, 9% to 12% were seen once; the top ten hold roughly 2.5%. The specimen was PBMCs from the stem cell graft donor, collected from the stem cell graft. Receptor source: a human donor who donated a stem cell graft to a child with acute lymphoblastic leukemia.

The J gene is TRBJ1-6, the V gene TRBV5-6, with a weak D call TRBD1 (5 bases). The germline V and J ends were trimmed by 5 bases and 0 bases, with 15 bases remaining between them. The CDR3 extends over 17 amino acids. Germline V CDR1 and CDR2: SGHDT, YYEEEE. The CDR3 coding sequence is TGTGCCAGCAGTTCACCGGGACGGAGCTCCTATAATTCACCCCTCCACTTT. Its translation is CASSSPGRSSYNSPLHF.

As regards this clonotype: A much larger clone differs from this one at a single base, so this may be a read error. This chain joins TRBV11-1 and TRBJ2-1, with TRBD1 matching over 7 bases. Germline CDR1 reads SGHAT; CDR2 reads FQDESV (reference sequence). The CDR3 runs to 15 residues. The CDR3 sequence: CASSLDRTTYNEEFF. The CDR3 DNA reads TGTGCCAGCAGCTTGGACAGGACCACCTACAATGAGGAGTTCTTC.

This clonotype was picked up a small number of times. The chain recombines TRBV5-1 with TRBJ2-3, with D maybe TRBD1 (7 bases). The CDR3 extends over 14 amino acids. Trimming took off 7 bases at V and 2 bases at J, with 14 bases between the two ends. Germline V CDR1 and CDR2: SGHRS, YFSETQ. The CDR3: CASATGTLTDTQYF. As DNA, the CDR3 is TGCGCCAGCGCGACAGGGACTCTCACAGATACGCAGTATTTT. The whole variable domain, remainder taken from reference TRBV5-1 and TRBJ2-3, is KAGVTQTPRYLIKTRGQQVTLSCSPISGHRSVSWYQQTPGQGLQFLFEYFSETQRNKGNFPGRFSGRQFSNSRSEMNVSTLELGDSALYLCASATGTLTDTQYFGPGTRLTVL.

The V and J genes are TRBV20-1 and TRBJ2-1; maybe TRBD2 (6 bases). The CDR3 has 16 amino acids. Germline-derived CDR1 and CDR2 are DFQATT and SNEGSKA (reference sequence). The V gene lost 0 bases and the J gene lost 2 bases, with 14 bases spanning the gap. As DNA, the CDR3 is TGCAGTGCTAGAGATTGGTTGGGAGGTCCCTACAATGAGCAGTTCTTC. Its translation is CSARDWLGGPYNEQFF.

This clonotype was recorded a few times. The CDR3 protein is CSARQGTGTSGSQFGSYNEQFF. CDR3 coding DNA: TGCAGTGCAAGACAGGGGACAGGGACTAGCGGGAGTCAGTTTGGCTCCTACAATGAGCAGTTCTTC. The V gene is TRBV20-1, the J gene TRBJ2-1; 14 bases are a match to TRBD2. Per germline, CDR1 DFQATT and CDR2 SNEGSKA (reference sequence). The V and J ends lost 6 bases and 0 bases, in that order; junction bases with no gene match: 22. This CDR3 spans 22 amino acids.

The chain joins TRBV30 to TRBJ1-1; no reliable D call. CDR1 is GTSNPN, CDR2 SVGIG, per germline (reference sequence). The CDR3 is 12 residues long. Trimming left V 2 bases short and J 7 bases short, with 11 bases between. The DNA of the CDR3 is TGTGCCTGGAGTCCCCGGGATGTTGAAGCTTTCTTT. Its protein product is CAWSPRDVEAFF.

This clonotype was seen only a few times. The V call is TRBV7-9, the J call TRBJ1-5; TRBD1 might be the D (5 bases). The CDR3 runs to 14 residues. CDR1 and CDR2 from the germline V gene are SEHNR and FQNEAQ (reference sequence). The V end was cut by 3 bases, the J end by 2 bases, with 8 bases between. Here the CDR3 reads CASSFGAGNQPQHF. For the CDR3, the DNA is TGTGCCAGCAGCTTTGGGGCGGGCAATCAGCCCCAGCATTTT.

This clonotype has just a few counts. The DNA for the CDR3 is TGTGCCAGTAGCCCGGTTAGGTCCTGGGGACAGCCCCAGCATTTT. Translation: CASSPVRSWGQPQHF. The V gene is TRBV19, the J gene TRBJ1-5; no definite D call. This CDR3 has 15 residues. Between the trimmed V and J ends, which lost 6 bases and 7 bases, there was a span of 19 bases. Germline CDR1 LNHDA, CDR2 SQIVND (reference sequence).

CDR3 residues: CASSYSGLAGNYEQYF. The DNA for the CDR3 is TGTGCCAGCAGTTACTCAGGGCTAGCGGGGAACTACGAGCAGTACTTC. The rearrangement joins TRBV6-5 to TRBJ2-7, with 9 bases matching TRBD2. The V gene's germline CDR1 is MNHEY and CDR2 SVGAGI. Germline trimming cut 0 bases from V and 3 bases from J; bases unmatched to any gene: 6. The CDR3 is 16 residues long.

The chain recombines TRBV7-6 with TRBJ2-1, with D tentatively TRBD1 or TRBD2 (5 bases each). In germline, CDR1 is SGHVS, CDR2 FNYEAQ. The ends were cut back, 5 bases at V and 5 bases at J, with 10 bases in the middle. This CDR3 is 13 amino acids long. The DNA of the CDR3 is TGTGCCAGCAGCCGCCGGGACGACAATGAGCAGTTCTTC. Amino acids: CASSRRDDNEQFF.

This chain joins TRBV6-2 or TRBV6-3 and TRBJ2-7; D remains unclear. V was trimmed by 0 bases and J by 3 bases, leaving 6 bases between them. This CDR3 contains 13 residues. Germline-derived CDR1 and CDR2 are MNHEY and SVGEGT. CDR3 nucleotide sequence: TGTGCCAGCAGTTACTCTCTCTTCTACGAGCAGTACTTC. Translation gives CASSYSLFYEQYF.

This clonotype turned up a few times. The chain links TRBV20-1 to TRBJ2-1, with 14 bases matching TRBD2. The CDR3 totals 15 residues. J lost 5 bases, V lost 3 bases, and 3 bases had no gene match. Looked up from germline, CDR1 is DFQATT and CDR2 is SNEGSKA (reference sequence). In DNA, the CDR3 is TGCAGTGCTAGCCGGGGACTAGCGGGAGACAATGAGCAGTTCTTC. Translated: CSASRGLAGDNEQFF.

This clonotype appeared many times. The chain employs TRBV29-1 and TRBJ2-7; TRBD2 might be the D (6 bases). Germline loops: CDR1 SQVTM, CDR2 ANQGSEA. The germline V and J ends were trimmed by 2 bases and 6 bases, with 14 bases remaining between them. The CDR3 contains 13 residues. CDR3 in DNA: TGCAGCGTTGAAAGACTAGGGAGCCCCGAGCAGTACTTC. Translated, it gives CSVERLGSPEQYF.

This clonotype was counted only a few times. This chain joins TRBV10-2 and TRBJ2-7, with 8 bases fitting TRBD2. The CDR3 has 12 residues. Germline-derived CDR1 and CDR2 are WSHSY and SAAADI. V was pared by 10 bases and J by 4 bases, with 6 bases of the junction left unmatched. CDR3 nucleotides: TGCGCCAACTATGGGACTAGATACGAGCAGTACTTC. Protein sequence: CANYGTRYEQYF.

This clonotype was picked up a small number of times. The CDR3 sequence: CASSQEGRGNGNTIYF. The CDR3 DNA follows: TGCGCCAGCAGCCAAGAGGGACGGGGGAATGGAAACACCATATATTTT. The V and J genes are TRBV4-1 and TRBJ1-3; D possibly corresponds to TRBD1 (5 bases). V shed 0 bases and J shed 3 bases, with 12 bases lying between them. CDR1 is MGHRA and CDR2 is YSYEKL in the germline V gene. The CDR3 runs 16 residues.

The genes are TRBV4-1 and TRBJ2-5, with TRBD2 matching 13 bases. The V and J ends lost 4 bases and 0 bases, in that order; junction bases with no gene match: 2. The V gene's germline CDR1 is MGHRA and CDR2 YSYEKL. This CDR3 has 16 residues. The CDR3 region has the DNA TGCGCCAGCAGCCCGGGACTAGCGGGATACCAAGAGACCCAGTACTTC. Protein sequence: CASSPGLAGYQETQYF.

In this sample, this clonotype turned up many times. The V and J genes are TRBV28 and TRBJ1-5; D not resolved. The CDR3 is 13 residues long. Looked up from germline, CDR1 is MDHEN and CDR2 is SYDVKM. The V and J ends lost 1 base and 4 bases respectively, with 5 bases between them. CDR3 DNA sequence: TGTGCCAGCAGTTTATCGTGGAATCAGCCCCAGCATTTT. Amino acid sequence: CASSLSWNQPQHF.

This clonotype appeared a few times. The chain is built from TRBV9 and TRBJ2-7; maybe TRBD2 (6 bases). Germline V gives CDR1 SGDLS, CDR2 YYNGEE. The CDR3 has 16 residues. The V and J ends lost 4 bases and 0 bases respectively, with 17 bases between them. CDR3 sequence: CASSPGRSSSSYEQYF. For the CDR3, the DNA is TGTGCCAGCAGCCCGGGGAGGAGTTCGAGCTCCTACGAGCAGTACTTC.

V usage is TRBV3-1 and J usage is TRBJ2-7, with 7 positions matching TRBD2. Germline assignment: CDR1 LGHDT and CDR2 YNNKEL (reference sequence). The CDR3 sequence is 17 residues long. Trimming took 0 bases from V and 3 from J; bases not matched to a gene: 11. The CDR3 nucleotides are TGTGCCAGCAGCCAAGAGGAGTGGGCTAGCGGTAACTACGAGCAGTACTTC. Translation: CASSQEEWASGNYEQYF.

The CDR3 loop reads CASRPTSGRTDTQYF. The CDR3 bases are TGTGCCAGCAGGCCGACTAGCGGGAGAACAGATACGCAGTATTTT. The V call is TRBV6-1, the J call TRBJ2-3, with 12 bases fitting TRBD2. With V trimmed by 6 bases and J by 3 bases, 4 bases remained unmatched. The CDR3 runs 15 residues. In germline, CDR1 is MNHNS, CDR2 SASEGT.

The chain employs TRBV4-2 and TRBJ2-7, with 13 bases identical to TRBD2. CDR3 length: 17 amino acids. V trimming: 0 bases; J trimming: 4 bases; junction bases outside the gene matches: 6. Germline V gives CDR1 LGHNA, CDR2 YNFKEQ. The CDR3 region is CASSQDPGTSGNYEQYF. CDR3 bases: TGTGCCAGCAGCCAAGATCCCGGGACTAGCGGGAATTACGAGCAGTACTTC.